This TCR beta chain was profiled in a study of T cell responses to AZD1222 COVID-19 vaccine. Findings and caveats of the study: Donors in the cohort were predominantly white British and more often female, and clonal diversity was possibly underestimated. When two AZD1222 doses had been given, Spike-specific TCR breadth and depth rose.

As to this clone: Its antigen is currently unknown.

This CDR3 contains 17 residues. Here immunoSEQ multiplex PCR was the method, and the copy in TCRdb shows in-frame clones only, minus some. The sample has roughly 180,000 clones; roughly 88% are singletons. This receptor was identified in an adult in good health. Material: peripheral blood, obtained on day 0 of AZD1222 vaccination. The chain is built from TRBV21-1 and TRBJ2-2. TRBV21-1 is classified as a pseudogene. The CDR3 nucleotides are TGTGCCAGCAGCAAACCCCGCCCGCAGGGGGGGACCGGGGAGCTGTTTTTT. It codes for CASSKPRPQGGTGELFF.